The sample holds a few counts of the clone carrying this TCR beta chain. Its specificity is not known. From RNA transcripts, TCR beta CDR3 regions were amplified. The HTBI primer set drove a first-round RT-PCR of the TCR CDR3. TCRdb ran MiXCR on the multiplex PCR reads and lists one entry per CDR3 protein. The table has 280,000 or so distinct CDR3 sequences, roughly 15% seen once. This record belongs to a study of T cells in Graves' hyperthyroidism and ophthalmopathy. Whole-study findings and limits: Most expanded thyroid clonotypes above 0.001 recurred in blood.

The CDR3 contains 15 residues. The germline CDR1 and CDR2 sequences are SGHRS and YFSETQ. V was shortened by 0 bases and J by 2 bases, with 11 bases between the two germline ends. The rearrangement links TRBV5-1 to TRBJ1-1, with D possibly matching TRBD1 (6 bases). The receptor was isolated from a woman aged 45-65 years with Graves' hyperthyroidism that later progressed to Graves' ophthalmopathy. The sequencing input was blood. CDR3 sequence (DNA): TGCGCCAGCAGCTTGGAGGGCAGGGGAAACACTGAAGCTTTCTTT. Protein sequence: CASSLEGRGNTEAFF.